This T cell receptor beta chain stems from a study of cytomegalovirus exposure and HLA in healthy donors. Overall study results and limits: In a later analysis, specific HLA alleles were associated with approximately 17,000 TCR beta sequences at a 0.05 false discovery rate. Further analysis, carried out later, found HLA-associated TCR beta chains more clonally expanded than equally common other chains. The authors later linked a missense DCLRE1C variant to TCR beta V- and J-gene trimming.

The PCR ran on 60 Vbeta and 13 Jbeta primers. This table comes from immunoSEQ multiplex PCR, and its TCRdb copy is limited to in-frame clones, with some not included. The sample lists roughly 120,000 clones; approximately 85% were seen once. Germline CDR1 is SGHAT and CDR2 is FQNNGV. V was clipped by 2 bases and J by 5 bases, with 9 bases between them. This CDR3 region has 13 residues. Details on this clone: Its target is not known.

The chain combines TRBV11-2 with TRBJ1-1, with a possible D match to TRBD1 (5 bases). The receptor comes from a male donor in good health and CMV-seropositive. What was sequenced was PBMCs. The CDR3 reads CASSLPGGTEAFF. The DNA of the CDR3 is TGTGCCAGCAGCTTACCCGGGGGGACTGAAGCTTTCTTT.